The 27 T cell receptor beta chains below come from one sample, sequenced in a study of cytomegalovirus exposure and HLA in healthy donors. The PCR was carried out with 60 Vbeta primers and 13 Jbeta primers. TCRdb's copy holds only in-frame clones and misses some; the assay was immunoSEQ multiplex PCR. The data hold roughly 150,000 clones, with over 60% observed a single time. The sequencing input was PBMCs. The source of these receptors is a male donor in good health and CMV-seronegative.

The chain recombines TRBV7-6 with TRBJ2-1, with 9 positions matching TRBD2. Germline V gene data show CDR1 as SGHVS and CDR2 as FNYEAQ. The CDR3 sequence is 16 residues long. With V trimmed by 5 bases and J by 5 bases, 10 bases remained unmatched. In DNA form, the CDR3 reads TGTGCCAGCAGCCTCAGACTAGCGGAGCCAAACAATGAGCAGTTCTTC. Its protein product is CASSLRLAEPNNEQFF.

This clone appeared a single time. The CDR3 bases are TGTGCTAGTGGTTTGGTACTGGCGGGAGTTTCCTACAATGAGCAGTTCTTC. This translates into CASGLVLAGVSYNEQFF. The chain combines TRBV12-5 with TRBJ2-1; 7 bases align to TRBD2. Germline CDR1 is LGHNT and CDR2 is FRNRAP. The V segment lost 0 bases and the J segment 1 base; nucleotides outside the gene matches: 6. CDR3 length: 17 amino acids.

This chain joins TRBV6-5 and TRBJ2-4; tentatively, D is TRBD2 (6 bases). V lost 2 bases to trimming and J lost 7 bases, with 9 bases between them. The CDR3 contains 13 residues. Per germline, CDR1 MNHEY and CDR2 SVGAGI. The CDR3 sequence: CASSYAEGNIQYF. The CDR3 DNA is TGTGCCAGCAGTTACGCGGAGGGTAACATTCAGTACTTC.

Only a few counts were recorded for this clone. The genes are TRBV29-1 and TRBJ2-6, with 8 positions matching TRBD2. Unmatched junction bases numbered 3, after V lost 0 bases and J lost 2 bases. The germline CDR1 and CDR2 sequences are SQVTM and ANQGSEA. The CDR3 extends over 16 amino acids. The DNA for the CDR3 is TGCAGCGTTGAAGATCGGGGGGGGGCTGGGGCCAACGTCCTGACTTTC. Translating gives CSVEDRGGAGANVLTF.

V is TRBV19 and J is TRBJ2-6; 7 positions match TRBD2. The CDR3 is 21 amino acids. Germline V lookup: CDR1 LNHDA, CDR2 SQIVND (reference sequence). After removal of 5 bases from V and 0 bases from J, the junction contained 19 bases not matched to a gene. The CDR3 coding sequence is TGTGCCAGTAGTCCAAGCGGGGCGGTCGGAGGGATCCGCTCTGGGGCCAACGTCCTGACTTTC. Translation gives CASSPSGAVGGIRSGANVLTF.

The CDR3 bases are TGTGCCAGCAGTGAAGGGGGGGCTGGGACTGAAGCTTTCTTT. Protein sequence: CASSEGGAGTEAFF. The rearrangement links TRBV6-4 to TRBJ1-1, with D possibly being TRBD1 (6 bases). Trimming removed 3 bases at V and 5 bases at J, with 13 bases between. From germline, CDR1 is MRHNA and CDR2 SNTAGT. The CDR3 contains 14 residues.

The table lists this clone with a count of one. The rearrangement joins TRBV6-5 to TRBJ1-1; D gene unclear. The CDR3 is 14 amino acids. Germline V gene sequence: CDR1 MNHEY, CDR2 SVGAGI. V was pared by 6 bases and J by 0 bases, with 11 bases between. CDR3 region: CASSETRMNTEAFF. CDR3 nucleotide sequence: TGTGCCAGCAGCGAGACACGAATGAACACTGAAGCTTTCTTT.

In its sample, this clone was seen a few times. The rearrangement links TRBV11-3 to TRBJ2-2, with D unclear. Germline CDR1 reads SGHNT; CDR2 reads YENEEA. This CDR3 is built from 14 residues. V lost 1 base to trimming and J lost 7 bases, with 10 bases between them. CDR3 nucleotides: TGTGCCAGCAGCTTAGTGGCTCTCGTCGGGGAGCTGTTTTTT. This codes for CASSLVALVGELFF.

This clone came up a few times. The chain employs TRBV5-1 and TRBJ1-3; D unresolved. V dropped 0 bases and J dropped 0 bases, with 13 bases sitting between them. Per the germline V gene, CDR1 is SGHRS and CDR2 is YFSETQ. The CDR3 is made up of 17 amino acids. The chain's CDR3 is CASSLAPVTTSGNTIYF. CDR3 coding DNA: TGCGCCAGCAGCTTGGCCCCGGTCACTACCTCTGGAAACACCATATATTTT.

This clone has a single count. The chain combines TRBV7-2 with TRBJ2-5; 11 nucleotides align to TRBD2. The V gene's germline CDR1 is SGHTA and CDR2 FQGNSA. CDR3 length: 16 amino acids. V trimming: 0 bases; J trimming: 2 bases; junction bases outside the gene matches: 2. In DNA, the CDR3 is TGTGCCAGCAGCTTAGCCGCTAGCGGGGGGCAAGAGACCCAGTACTTC. It translates to CASSLAASGGQETQYF. Based on the CDR3 plus reference TRBV7-2 and TRBJ2-5, the full variable domain is GAGVSQSPSNKVTEKGKDVELRCDPISGHTALYWYRQSLGQGLEFLIYFQGNSAPDKSGLPSDRFSAERTGGSVSTLTIQRTQQEDSAVYLCASSLAASGGQETQYFGPGTRLLVL.

This CDR3 reads CASSPSGTIETQYF. CDR3 DNA sequence: TGCGCCAGCAGCCCCTCCGGGACAATAGAGACCCAGTACTTC. The chain joins TRBV5-1 to TRBJ2-5; D may be TRBD1 (6 bases). The V and J ends lost 4 bases and 4 bases respectively, with 14 bases between them. Germline CDR1 and CDR2: SGHRS and YFSETQ. CDR3 size: 14 residues.

The J gene is TRBJ1-4, the V gene TRBV18, with D hard to call. CDR3 length: 16 residues. From germline, CDR1 is KGHSH and CDR2 LQKENI. V was shortened by 3 bases and J by 1 base, with 12 bases between the two germline ends. CDR3 bases: TGTGCCAGCTCACCCCAGGTATTAGGAACTAATGAAAAACTGTTTTTT. Amino acids: CASSPQVLGTNEKLFF.

V and J are TRBV7-8 and TRBJ1-2; D possibly corresponds to TRBD1 (5 bases). V was pared by 3 bases and J by 7 bases, with 18 bases between. This CDR3 region has 15 residues. Germline V gives CDR1 SGHVS, CDR2 FQNEAQ. The CDR3 sequence: CASSLGDSRRSGYTF. The DNA for the CDR3 is TGTGCCAGCAGCTTGGGGGACTCCCGGAGGAGTGGCTACACCTTC. The full variable domain, completed using reference TRBV7-8 and TRBJ1-2, is GAGVSQSPRYKVAKRGQDVALRCDPISGHVSLFWYQQALGQGPEFLTYFQNEAQLDKSGLPSDRFFAERPEGSVSTLKIQRTQQEDSAVYLCASSLGDSRRSGYTFGSGTRLTVV.

This clone has more than one count but fewer than ten. The genes are TRBV13 and TRBJ2-7; maybe TRBD1 (6 bases). V lost 4 bases to trimming and J lost 3 bases, with 19 bases between them. Germline-derived CDR1 and CDR2 are PRHDT and FYEKMQ (reference sequence). The CDR3 extends over 16 amino acids. The CDR3 DNA is TGTGCCAGCAGCTCACGGGACACGGGACGGTACTACGAGCAGTACTTC. As protein: CASSSRDTGRYYEQYF.

The gene calls are TRBV5-6 and TRBJ1-3; TRBD1 is a possible D gene (5 bases). V shed 1 base and J shed 0 bases, with 17 bases lying between them. The CDR3 is made up of 18 amino acids. Germline CDR1 and CDR2: SGHDT and YYEEEE. This chain's CDR3 is CASSLFGGDGHSGNTIYF. The CDR3, as DNA: TGTGCCAGCAGCTTGTTTGGGGGGGACGGACACTCTGGAAACACCATATATTTT. Based on the CDR3 plus reference TRBV5-6 and TRBJ1-3, the full variable domain is DAGVTQSPTHLIKTRGQQVTLRCSPKSGHDTVSWYQQALGQGPQFIFQYYEEEERQRGNFPDRFSGHQFPNYSSELNVNALLLGDSALYLCASSLFGGDGHSGNTIYFGEGSWLTVV.

J is TRBJ2-7 and V is TRBV6-5; possibly TRBD2 for D (6 bases). The V and J ends lost 0 bases and 4 bases respectively, with 13 bases between them. The CDR3 loop spans 15 amino acids. Looked up from germline, CDR1 is MNHEY and CDR2 is SVGAGI. CDR3 nucleotides: TGTGCCAGCAGTTACTCGAGGAGGGGCGGGTACGAGCAGTACTTC. Its translation is CASSYSRRGGYEQYF.

This rearrangement joins TRBV5-1 to TRBJ2-3; no clear D gene. V lost 3 bases to trimming and J lost 2 bases, with 10 bases between them. This CDR3 has 14 residues. From germline, CDR1 is SGHRS and CDR2 YFSETQ. CDR3 region: CASSWQFPTDTQYF. The CDR3, as DNA: TGCGCCAGCAGCTGGCAGTTTCCCACAGATACGCAGTATTTT.

This clone has a single count. The V gene is TRBV5-1, the J gene TRBJ2-5; D is possibly TRBD2 (7 bases). The ends were cut back, 3 bases at V and 5 bases at J, with 17 bases in the middle. The germline gives CDR1 SGHRS, CDR2 YFSETQ. This CDR3 region has 15 residues. CDR3 coding DNA: TGCGCCAGCAGCTGGGGAGGGGGAGACGGGGAGACCCAGTACTTC. As protein: CASSWGGGDGETQYF.

V and J are TRBV29-1 and TRBJ1-5; no clear D. Germline assignment: CDR1 SQVTM and CDR2 ANQGSEA. V dropped 4 bases and J dropped 0 bases, with 7 bases sitting between them. This CDR3 has 13 residues. DNA for the CDR3: TGCAGCGTTGGGCCCGATAGCAATCAGCCCCAGCATTTT. The encoded protein is CSVGPDSNQPQHF.

CDR3 sequence (DNA): TGTGCCAGCTCACCACCCGGCGGCTACGAGCAGTACTTC. Translation: CASSPPGGYEQYF. The chain couples TRBV18 to TRBJ2-7; D uncertain. V gave up 0 bases and J gave up 3 bases, with 6 bases separating them. The length of the CDR3 is 13 residues. CDR1 is KGHSH, CDR2 LQKENI, per germline.

The genes are TRBV6-5 and TRBJ1-6; a weak D match, TRBD1 (5 bases). The CDR3 extends over 13 amino acids. The germline gives CDR1 MNHEY, CDR2 SVGAGI. Trimming took off 10 bases at V and 10 bases at J, with 17 bases between the two ends. As DNA, the CDR3 is TGTGCCACTAAGCGGCAGGGAGGCTCACCCCTCCACTTT. Residues: CATKRQGGSPLHF.

This clone was recorded a few times. The gene calls are TRBV30 and TRBJ2-5; D is unclear. V was trimmed by 1 base and J by 5 bases, leaving 5 bases between them. Germline CDR1 is GTSNPN and CDR2 is SVGIG (reference sequence). CDR3 length: 11 amino acids. The CDR3 coding sequence is TGTGCCTGGAGTGGTCCGGAGACCCAGTACTTC. Translated: CAWSGPETQYF.

The chain joins TRBV7-2 to TRBJ2-7; 9 positions match TRBD2. Germline loops: CDR1 SGHTA, CDR2 FQGNSA. The junction had 15 bases not matched to a gene; V was cut back by 1 base and J by 2 bases. This CDR3 region has 19 residues. The CDR3 DNA reads as TGTGCCAGCAGCTTAGGCCTTACGGGGGGTAGCGGGGGTGCCTACGAGCAGTACTTC. It specifies CASSLGLTGGSGGAYEQYF. The whole variable domain, filled in from reference TRBV7-2 and TRBJ2-7, reads GAGVSQSPSNKVTEKGKDVELRCDPISGHTALYWYRQSLGQGLEFLIYFQGNSAPDKSGLPSDRFSAERTGGSVSTLTIQRTQQEDSAVYLCASSLGLTGGSGGAYEQYFGPGTRLTVT.

This chain joins TRBV10-3 and TRBJ1-6; a weak D match, TRBD1 (5 bases). The germline V and J ends were trimmed by 8 bases and 8 bases, with 16 bases remaining between them. The CDR3 runs 14 residues. Germline lookup yields CDR1 ENHRY and CDR2 SYGVKD. The CDR3 DNA follows: TGTGCCATCTCTCCAGGGAACGGTTATTCACCCCTCCACTTT. Translation gives CAISPGNGYSPLHF.

Concerning this clone: The sample contains more than one DNA sequence encoding this CDR3. This chain links TRBV19 with TRBJ2-7; tentative D call: TRBD2 (6 bases). Trimming took off 6 bases at V and 0 bases at J, with 12 bases between the two ends. CDR1 and CDR2 (germline): LNHDA, SQIVND (reference sequence). The CDR3 extends over 14 amino acids. The CDR3: CASSPHGSSYEQYF. The CDR3 nucleotides are TGTGCCAGTAGCCCCCACGGGAGCTCCTACGAGCAGTACTTC. Based on the CDR3 plus reference TRBV19 and TRBJ2-7, the full variable domain is DGGITQSPKYLFRKEGQNVTLSCEQNLNHDAMYWYRQDPGQGLRLIYYSQIVNDFQKGDIAEGYSVSREKKESFPLTVTSAQKNPTAFYLCASSPHGSSYEQYFGPGTRLTVT.

The rearrangement uses TRBV7-9 and TRBJ1-2; D is possibly TRBD1 (6 bases). This CDR3 has 15 amino acids. The V end was cut by 5 bases, the J end by 4 bases, with 17 bases between. Germline assignment: CDR1 SEHNR and CDR2 FQNEAQ (reference sequence). The CDR3 region is CASSPGTLSAYGYTF. The CDR3 coding sequence is TGTGCCAGCAGCCCGGGGACACTCTCGGCCTATGGCTACACCTTC.

The CDR3 DNA follows: TGTGCCAGCAGCGTAGAGGGGGTCTATGGCTACACCTTC. Translation: CASSVEGVYGYTF. The V call is TRBV9, the J call TRBJ1-2, with D maybe TRBD1 (6 bases). V was shortened by 0 bases and J by 4 bases, with 7 bases between the two germline ends. The CDR3 is 13 residues long. Germline CDR1 reads SGDLS; CDR2 reads YYNGEE.